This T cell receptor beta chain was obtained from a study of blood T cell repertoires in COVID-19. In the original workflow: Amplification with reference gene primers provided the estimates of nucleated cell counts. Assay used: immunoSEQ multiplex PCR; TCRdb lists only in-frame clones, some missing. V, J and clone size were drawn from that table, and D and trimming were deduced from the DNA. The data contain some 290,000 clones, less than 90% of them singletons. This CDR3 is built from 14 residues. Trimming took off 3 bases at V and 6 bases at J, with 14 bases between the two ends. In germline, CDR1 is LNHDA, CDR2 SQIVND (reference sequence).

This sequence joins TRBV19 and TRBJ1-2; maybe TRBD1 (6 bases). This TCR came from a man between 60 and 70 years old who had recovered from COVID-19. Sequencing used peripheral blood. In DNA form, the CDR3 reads TGTGCCAGTAGTATTTTGTCGGGGGGCAATGGCTACACCTTC. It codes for CASSILSGGNGYTF.